These T cell receptor beta chains were read from a single sample in a study of shared clonotypes between healthy human individuals. TCRdb's copy holds only in-frame clones and misses some; the assay was immunoSEQ multiplex PCR. The sample consists of 900,000 to 1,200,000 clones, 70% to 80% of them appearing once. Sequenced input: memory CD4+ T cells from PBMCs. These receptors were collected from a man aged 18 to 35 in good health. Some clones in this sample may be carry-over from other donors' samples. Both conserved end residues are part of each CDR3. A D gene is named only where the DNA matches it firmly.

TRBV19	TRBJ1-5	-	CASRGGYSNQPQHF
TRBV30	TRBJ2-1	-	CAWSVNNEQFF
TRBV6-1	TRBJ2-7	TRBD2	CASRTIAGAAYEQYF
TRBV7-8	TRBJ1-4	-	CANQGRATNEKLFF
TRBV4-2	TRBJ1-5	-	CASSQEHNQPQHF
TRBV9	TRBJ1-2	-	CASSLRQDGYTF
TRBV5-1	TRBJ1-4	-	CASSLQVSANEKLFF
TRBV11-2	TRBJ2-5	-	CASSHPRSRRGTQYF
TRBV5-1	TRBJ2-1	-	CASKQSSRTDNEQFF
TRBV5-4	TRBJ1-1	TRBD1	CASSSPNRGGTEAFF
TRBV5-1	TRBJ2-7	-	CASSLMPLGGNEQYF
TRBV30	TRBJ2-7	-	CAWSLSYEQYF
TRBV28	TRBJ1-1	-	CASRYNTEAFF
TRBV4-1	TRBJ2-1	-	CASSQERGNEQFF
TRBV7-3	TRBJ2-5	-	CASSLSSGAGETQYF
TRBV28	TRBJ1-1	-	CASNPRRDTEAFF
TRBV6-6	TRBJ2-5	-	CASSLASSNQETQYF
TRBV19	TRBJ2-2	-	CASSNTGELFF
TRBV11-2	TRBJ2-5	-	CASSAPGTEEETQYF
TRBV2	TRBJ2-5	-	CASSDSAETQYF
TRBV5-1	TRBJ2-6	TRBD1	CASSPIQGALSGANVLTF
TRBV5-1	TRBJ1-2	-	CASSLRGERDYGYTF
TRBV18	TRBJ1-4	-	CASSPNQGLMSAAEKLFF
TRBV27	TRBJ2-5	-	CASSARGSPETQYF
TRBV28	TRBJ2-6	-	CASSYLPWGSGANVLTF
TRBV28	TRBJ2-1	TRBD2	CASSNGLAAYNEQFF
TRBV4-2	TRBJ1-1	TRBD1	CASSQGQGTLNTEAFF
TRBV13	TRBJ1-1	-	CASSPFAEGAAFF
TRBV18	TRBJ2-5	-	CASSKEETQYF
TRBV19	TRBJ1-4	-	CASSIGGEANEKLFF
TRBV13	TRBJ2-7	-	CASTNSGSSYEQYF
TRBV5-1	TRBJ2-7	-	CASSLLPGEDGEQYF
TRBV30	TRBJ2-7	-	CAWSEDIAYEQYF
TRBV14	TRBJ2-2	-	CASSHLNTGELFF
TRBV29-1	TRBJ2-3	TRBD2	CSVGGRAWDTQYF
TRBV19	TRBJ1-5	-	CASIGLSNQPQHF
TRBV2	TRBJ2-1	-	CASSDPGGKNYNEQFF
TRBV15	TRBJ2-1	-	CATSRVGSDEQFF
TRBV5-8	TRBJ1-4	TRBD1	CASSPPYRQGAGEKLFF
TRBV4-1	TRBJ2-1	TRBD2	CASSQGLAGGIYNEQFF
TRBV6-6	TRBJ1-1	TRBD1	CASSTYHGQGGTEAFF
TRBV5-1	TRBJ2-5	TRBD1	CASSLDRGRGKTQYF
TRBV9	TRBJ1-2	-	CASSVVGTYGYTF
TRBV10-3	TRBJ1-2	TRBD1	CAITPGQGGGYTF
TRBV6-5	TRBJ2-7	-	CASTSDLTPYEQYF
TRBV7-9	TRBJ2-5	-	CASNLGLGETQYF
TRBV6-5	TRBJ1-4	-	CASSLDLNEKLFF
TRBV28	TRBJ1-1	TRBD1	CASSAGQGAKTEAFF
TRBV2	TRBJ2-5	-	CASSEVGAQQETQYF
TRBV28	TRBJ2-2	-	CASSSLGVTGELFF
TRBV7-2	TRBJ1-2	-	CASSLGPTRRANYGYTF
TRBV5-1	TRBJ2-1	TRBD2	CASSWGLAETGNEQFF
TRBV6-1	TRBJ2-5	-	CATRLGWQETQYF